The present TCR beta chain was sequenced within a study of T cell repertoires and HLA-DP antigens (dated by TCRdb to 2016 to 2018). Notes on the research overall: Using HeLa cells transduced to present allogeneic HLA-DP, the study set up an in vitro model of CD4+ T cell alloreactivity. Of the three donors, two were male and one was female, with ages ranging from the 18-to-29 band to the 60-to-69 band. Compared with self, one alloantigen differed at one amino acid in the peptide-binding groove and the other differed at under eleven, modelling structurally similar versus dissimilar alloantigens. The average DNA input was around 220 ng for sorted CD137+CD4+ samples versus 900 to 1,500 ng for pre-culture CD4+ samples.

Worth noting for this clone: Its antigen is not yet known. Per-nucleotide qualities are absent, and no much larger clonotype sits a single base away.

The V end gives up 4 bases and the J end 0 bases, leaving 2 bases in the junction not matched to a gene. The CDR3, cysteine through phenylalanine, is 14 amino acids long. Kept here is only the CDR3 DNA, which spans 42 bases and is read in frame from base 1. CDR1 and CDR2 are read off the germline V gene (reference sequence) as GTSNPN and SVGIG. TCRB CDR3 regions were amplified with the immunoSEQ multiplex PCR using forward primers for 54 TRBV segments and reverse primers for 13 TRBJ segments. For pre-culture CD4+ samples, sequencing was done at deep resolution with a target of 200,000 to 250,000 T cell genomes. Amplicons were sequenced on an Illumina HiSeq System, producing 87 bp reads covering the CDR3. Concerning the study's data processing: Reads were corrected for PCR and sequencing errors, and CDR3 regions were defined by alignment to IMGT reference sequences. Synthetic template pools were used to estimate the numbers of templates and unique rearrangements. Clonality was computed by subtracting Pielou's evenness from 1. The Daley-Smith estimator was used to estimate richness. Morisita's index was used to measure repertoire overlap. Clones found in cultured samples but undetected in the pre-culture repertoire of the corresponding donor were defined as low-abundance clones. TCRdb mirrors the immuneACCESS table, restricted to in-frame sequences. Some clones are absent from its copies; in checked studies, under half trace to an unresolved V gene, and the reason for the others is unknown. That table is the source of V, J and clone size, and D and trimming were worked out from the DNA. The sample has over 60,000 clones on record, roughly 75% of them singletons. The top ten hold around 1.4% of the sample.

Untouched CD4+ T cells were isolated from Ficoll-separated PBMC through negative selection with magnetic beads, and an average purity of approximately 98% was reached. Magnetic beads were used to isolate untouched CD4+ T cells from Ficoll-separated PBMC, giving approximately 98% purity with negligible CD8+ contamination. Peripheral blood mononuclear cells came from the buffy coats of three healthy blood donors, who served as the study's donors. CMV seronegative status was shared by all three donors. Genomic DNA was extracted with the DNeasy Blood & Tissue Kit. Genomic DNA from sorted CD137+CD4+ cells and from pre-culture CD4+ baseline samples of each subject was subjected to TCRB sequencing. The paper's findings and limits, for the study overall: An average cumulative frequency of around 36% against one allele and under 65% against the other was found for clones undetected before culture. Separate analysis of naive and memory CD4+ repertoires was not performed. The study was limited by having just three donors, by relying on a non-physiological HeLa antigen-presenting system, and by using total CD4+ cells as responders. Clonality of sorted CD137+ cells was similar against both alloantigens (roughly 0.4) and much higher than in pre-culture samples (roughly 0.038).

The rearrangement combines TRBV30 with TRBJ1-2; 10 central nucleotides agree with TRBD1. The origin of this receptor is a man in his sixties in good health and CMV-seronegative. The sample taken for sequencing was CD4+ T cells from PBMCs. The CDR3 protein sequence reads: CAWTGTGANYGYTF. The bases read TGTGCCTGGACCGGGACAGGGGCTAACTATGGCTACACCTTC.